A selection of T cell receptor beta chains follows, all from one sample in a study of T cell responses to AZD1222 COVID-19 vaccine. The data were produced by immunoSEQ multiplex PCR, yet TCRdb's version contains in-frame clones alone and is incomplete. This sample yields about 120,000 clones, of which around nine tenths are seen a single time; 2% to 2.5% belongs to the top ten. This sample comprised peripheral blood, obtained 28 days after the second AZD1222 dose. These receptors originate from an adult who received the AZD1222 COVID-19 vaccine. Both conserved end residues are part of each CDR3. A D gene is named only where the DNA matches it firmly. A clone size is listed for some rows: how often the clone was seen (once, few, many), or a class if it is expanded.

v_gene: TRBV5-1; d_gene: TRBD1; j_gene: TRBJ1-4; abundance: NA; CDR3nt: TGCGCCAGCAGCAAAGACAGGGGCCTTAATGAAAAACTGTTTTTT; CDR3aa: CASSKDRGLNEKLFF
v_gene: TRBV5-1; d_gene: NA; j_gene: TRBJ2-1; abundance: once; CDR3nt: TGCGCCAGCAGCGGCCCTCCCCCGGGAGCGACTTCTGGCGAGCAGTTCTTC; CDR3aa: CASSGPPPGATSGEQFF
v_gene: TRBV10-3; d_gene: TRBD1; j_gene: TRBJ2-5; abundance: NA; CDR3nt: TGTGCCATCAGACAGACAGGGTCTTCGGAGACCCAGTACTTC; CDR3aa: CAIRQTGSSETQYF
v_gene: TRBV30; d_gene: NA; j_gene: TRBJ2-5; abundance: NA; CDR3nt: TGTGCCTGGATACCAGGGGATGAGACCCAGTACTTC; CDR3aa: CAWIPGDETQYF
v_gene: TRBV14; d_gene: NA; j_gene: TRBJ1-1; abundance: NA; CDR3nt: TGTGCCAGCAGCCCGGGACACCCGGGAGCTGAAGCTTTCTTT; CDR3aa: CASSPGHPGAEAFF
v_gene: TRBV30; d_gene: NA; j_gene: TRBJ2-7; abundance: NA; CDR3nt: TGTGCCTGGGGCAGGGCCCTAGGGGGGGAGCAGTACTTC; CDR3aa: CAWGRALGGEQYF
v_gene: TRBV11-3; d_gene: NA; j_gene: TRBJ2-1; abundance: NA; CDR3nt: TGTGCCAGCAGCCCTGATAGCAATGAGCAGTTCTTC; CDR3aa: CASSPDSNEQFF
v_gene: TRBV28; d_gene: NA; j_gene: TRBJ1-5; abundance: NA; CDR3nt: TGTGCCAGCAGTTTATACCGGGTTTATCAGCCCCAGCATTTT; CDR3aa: CASSLYRVYQPQHF
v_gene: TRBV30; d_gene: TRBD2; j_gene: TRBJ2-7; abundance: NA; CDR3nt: TGTGCCTGGAGTGCAACGGGAGGCGAGCAGTACTTC; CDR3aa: CAWSATGGEQYF
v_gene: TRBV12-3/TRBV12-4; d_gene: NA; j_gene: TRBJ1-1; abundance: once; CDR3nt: TGTGCCAGCAGTTTACTAGGGTCCGGTGGGGCTTTCTTT; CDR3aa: CASSLLGSGGAFF
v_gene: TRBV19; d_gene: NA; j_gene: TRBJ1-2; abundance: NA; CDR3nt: TGTGCCAGTAGTATCGAACAGCTAAACTATGGCTACACCTTC; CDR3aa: CASSIEQLNYGYTF
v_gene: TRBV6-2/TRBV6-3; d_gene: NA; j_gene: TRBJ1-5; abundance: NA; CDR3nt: TGTGCCAGCAGTTACACGGACACCCATAGCAATCAGCCCCAGCATTTT; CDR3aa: CASSYTDTHSNQPQHF
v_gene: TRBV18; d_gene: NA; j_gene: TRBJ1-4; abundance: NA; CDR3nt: TGTGCCAGCTCACCTATACAACTTCCAACTAATGAAAAACTGTTTTTT; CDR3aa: CASSPIQLPTNEKLFF
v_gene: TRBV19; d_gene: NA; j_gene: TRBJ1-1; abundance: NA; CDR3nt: TGTGCCAGTAGTATCAGCGGATCCACTGAAGCTTTCTTT; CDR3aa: CASSISGSTEAFF
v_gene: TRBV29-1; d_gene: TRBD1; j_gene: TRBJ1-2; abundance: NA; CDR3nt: TGCAGCGTTGAAGAAAACCGGTTGTGGGGACAGGGGAACCGGGACTATGGCTACACCTTC; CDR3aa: CSVEENRLWGQGNRDYGYTF
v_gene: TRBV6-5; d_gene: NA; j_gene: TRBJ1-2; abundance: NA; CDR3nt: TGTGCCAGCTCATCCGGGGGCTATGGCTACACCTTC; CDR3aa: CASSSGGYGYTF
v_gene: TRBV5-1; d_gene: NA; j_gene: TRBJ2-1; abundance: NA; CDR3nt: TGCGCCAGCAGCCCGGGGGAGTCCTACAATGAGCAGTTCTTC; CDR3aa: CASSPGESYNEQFF
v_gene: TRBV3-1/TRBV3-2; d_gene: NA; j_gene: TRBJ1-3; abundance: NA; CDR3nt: TGTGCCAGCAGCCAGATGGGAAACACCATATATTTT; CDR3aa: CASSQMGNTIYF
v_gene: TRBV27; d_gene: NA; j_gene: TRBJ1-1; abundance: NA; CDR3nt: TGTGCCAGCAGTTTATATGGGAACACTGAAGCTTTCTTT; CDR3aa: CASSLYGNTEAFF
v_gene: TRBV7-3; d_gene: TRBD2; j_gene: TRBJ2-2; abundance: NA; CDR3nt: TGTGCCAGCAGGTCCTCCCGGACTAGCAGCACCGGGGAGCTGTTTTTT; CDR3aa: CASRSSRTSSTGELFF
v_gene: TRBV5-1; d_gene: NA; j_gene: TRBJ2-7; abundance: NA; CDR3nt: TGCGCCAGCAGCTTGGCACAGTTCTACGAGCAGTACTTC; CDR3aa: CASSLAQFYEQYF
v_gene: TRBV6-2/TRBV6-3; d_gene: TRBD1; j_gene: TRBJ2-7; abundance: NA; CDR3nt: TGTGCCAGCAGTTTTGGAAACAGGGGAATGAACTACGAGCAGTACTTC; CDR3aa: CASSFGNRGMNYEQYF
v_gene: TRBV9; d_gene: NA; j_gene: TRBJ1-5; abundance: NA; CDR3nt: TGTGCCAGCAGCACCCTGAATCAGCCCCAGCATTTT; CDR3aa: CASSTLNQPQHF
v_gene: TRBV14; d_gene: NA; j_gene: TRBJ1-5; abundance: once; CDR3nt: TGTGCCAGCAGCCCCCTGGGGGGAAATCAGCCCCAGCATTTT; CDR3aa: CASSPLGGNQPQHF
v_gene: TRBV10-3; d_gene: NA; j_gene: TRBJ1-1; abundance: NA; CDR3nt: TGTGCCATCAGTGAGTCGGGGGGAATGAACACTGAAGCTTTCTTT; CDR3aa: CAISESGGMNTEAFF
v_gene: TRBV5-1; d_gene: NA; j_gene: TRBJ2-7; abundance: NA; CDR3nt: TGCGCCAGCAGCTTGAGTGGAGGGGCCCTCTCCTACGAGCAGTACTTC; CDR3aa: CASSLSGGALSYEQYF
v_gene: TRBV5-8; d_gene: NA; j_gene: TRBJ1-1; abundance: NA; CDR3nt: TGTGCCAGCAGCCGCCCCGGAGGAGGGAACACTGAAGCTTTCTTT; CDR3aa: CASSRPGGGNTEAFF
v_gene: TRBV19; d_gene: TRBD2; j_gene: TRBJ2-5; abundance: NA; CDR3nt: TGTGCCAGTACCGCCGGGGGGGCAGAAGAAGAGACCCAGTACTTC; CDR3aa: CASTAGGAEEETQYF
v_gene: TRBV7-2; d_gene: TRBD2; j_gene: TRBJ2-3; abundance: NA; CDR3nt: TGTGCCAGCAGCTTAGGACTAGCCGGTACAGATACGCAGTATTTT; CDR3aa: CASSLGLAGTDTQYF
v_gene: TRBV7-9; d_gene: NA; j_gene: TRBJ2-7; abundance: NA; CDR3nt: TGTGCCAGCAGCAAACCGGGGCAGGGTCGCGACGAGCAGTACTTC; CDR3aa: CASSKPGQGRDEQYF